This T cell receptor (beta chain) was retrieved from a study of identical twins. TCRdb re-called the 5' RACE reads through MiXCR, storing one row per CDR3 protein. The sample has some 1,600,000 distinct CDR3 sequences, under 35% seen once; the top ten hold roughly 0.3%. The sample holds a few counts of this clonotype. Between the trimmed V and J ends, which lost 2 bases and 4 bases, there was a span of 9 bases. The length of the CDR3 is 13 residues. Germline CDR1 and CDR2: LNHDA and SQIVND (reference sequence). The sequencing sample was made of cord blood. The receptor was isolated from a newborn girl in good health. V is TRBV19 and J is TRBJ2-7; D is possibly TRBD1 (5 bases). CDR3 sequence: CASSIRTPYEQYF. In nucleotides, the CDR3 is TGTGCCAGTAGTATAAGGACACCGTACGAGCAGTACTTC.